The following is a TCR beta chain sequence with its context. This sample is part of a study of blood T cell repertoires in COVID-19. About the study: Researchers got acute and convalescent COVID-19 samples from the United States, Italy and Spain. Nucleic acid was either cDNA or gDNA, and it came from T cells, B-cell-depleted T cells, or PBMCs.

V gave up 4 bases and J gave up 11 bases, with 18 bases separating them. The CDR3 covers 13 residues. Germline assignment: CDR1 MNHEY and CDR2 SMNVEV (reference sequence). TCRdb's table, derived via immunoSEQ multiplex PCR, lists solely in-frame clones and lacks some. The sample shows under 150,000 clones, approximately 91% of them seen only once. This receptor was taken from a human donor in a cohort sampled during active COVID-19. The chain links TRBV27 to TRBJ2-7; tentative D call: TRBD1 (6 bases). Material for sequencing was peripheral blood. The CDR3 spells CASSSSDSLFEYF. DNA for the CDR3: TGTGCCAGCAGTTCATCGGACAGCCTATTCGAGTACTTC.